One and the same sample provided the 3 T cell receptor beta chains below, sequenced in a study of blood T cell repertoires in COVID-19. This table comes from immunoSEQ multiplex PCR, and its TCRdb copy is limited to in-frame clones, with some not included. This table has about 100,000 clones, around four fifths appearing once. The sample was peripheral blood. These receptor sequences come from a woman aged 70-85 years with acute or convalescent COVID-19.

This chain connects TRBV4-3 to TRBJ1-2; TRBD1 matches 9 bases. Looked up from germline, CDR1 is LGHNA and CDR2 is YSLEER. V dropped 4 bases and J dropped 5; count of bases not matched to a gene: 8. This CDR3 spans 15 amino acids. CDR3 in DNA: TGCGCCAGCAGCCCCCAGGACAGGGGCCCATATGGCTACACCTTC. Amino acid sequence: CASSPQDRGPYGYTF.

The chain couples TRBV11-2 to TRBJ2-7, with 12 bases that match TRBD2. The V segment lost 1 base and the J segment 12 bases; nucleotides outside the gene matches: 4. Germline CDR1 SGHAT, CDR2 FQNNGV. This CDR3 is built from 13 residues. CDR3 nucleotides: TGTGCCAGCAGCTTAGGCGGACTAGCGGGGCTGTACTTC. Its protein product is CASSLGGLAGLYF. Looking up the rest from reference TRBV11-2 and TRBJ2-7 gives the full variable domain: EAGVAQSPRYKIIEKRQSVAFWCNPISGHATLYWYQQILGQGPKLLIQFQNNGVVDDSQLPKDRFSAERLKGVDSTLKIQPAKLEDSAVYLCASSLGGLAGLYFGPGTRLTVT.

The chain recombines TRBV30 with TRBJ2-1; D might be TRBD2 (7 bases). The V end was cut by 3 bases, the J end by 2 bases, with 8 bases between. In germline, CDR1 is GTSNPN, CDR2 SVGIG (reference sequence). The CDR3 runs to 13 residues. The DNA of the CDR3 is TGTGCCTGGAGCGGGGGGCCCTACAATGAGCAGTTCTTC. Translated, it gives CAWSGGPYNEQFF.